These 21 T cell receptor beta chains were all obtained from the same sample, sequenced in a study of T cells in Graves' hyperthyroidism and ophthalmopathy. Amplification targeted TCR beta CDR3 regions from RNA transcripts. TCR CDR3 regions were first amplified by RT-PCR with HTBI primers. TCRdb processed the multiplex PCR reads anew with MiXCR; each CDR3 protein has one entry. The repertoire consists of fewer than 200,000 distinct CDR3 sequences, with about 15% occurring once and the leading ten covering approximately 28%. The sample taken for sequencing was blood. All receptors come from a woman between 45 and 60 years old with Graves' hyperthyroidism.

The J gene is TRBJ2-1, the V gene TRBV9; D gene unclear. The CDR3 spans 12 residues. From germline, CDR1 is SGDLS and CDR2 YYNGEE. The ends were cut back, 0 bases at V and 9 bases at J, with 7 bases in the middle. Here the CDR3 reads CASSVAMGEQFF. CDR3 nucleotides: TGTGCCAGCAGCGTAGCGATGGGTGAGCAGTTCTTC.

The gene calls are TRBV6-4 and TRBJ2-7; D may be TRBD1 or TRBD2 (5 bases each). The CDR3 extends over 14 amino acids. V was cut by 8 bases and J by 1 base, with 15 bases left in between. Germline V CDR1 and CDR2: MRHNA, SNTAGT. CDR3 loop: CASWPGTSSYEQYF. CDR3 in DNA: TGTGCCAGCTGGCCCGGGACGTCGTCCTACGAGCAGTACTTC.

The chain recombines TRBV28 with TRBJ2-5, with 11 nucleotides matching TRBD2. Germline V gene lookup returns CDR1 MDHEN and CDR2 SYDVKM. V shed 6 bases and J 0 bases; nucleotides not matched to a gene: 15. The CDR3 contains 19 residues. In nucleotides, the CDR3 is TGTGCCAGCAGCTCACCCGGGCTAGCGGGAGGCTTATACCAAGAGACCCAGTACTTC. Residues: CASSSPGLAGGLYQETQYF.

This sequence joins TRBV15 and TRBJ1-1; D is undetermined. This CDR3 is built from 15 residues. The germline V gene encodes CDR1 LNHNV and CDR2 YYDKDF (reference sequence). Deletions cut 2 bases from V and 1 base from J, with 11 bases between. CDR3 residues: CATSRRIGENTEAFF. The CDR3 DNA follows: TGTGCCACCAGCAGACGAATAGGCGAGAACACTGAAGCTTTCTTT. Full variable domain (missing parts from reference TRBV15 and TRBJ1-1): DAMVIQNPRYQVTQFGKPVTLSCSQTLNHNVMYWYQQKSSQAPKLLFHYYDKDFNNEADTPDNFQSRRPNTSFCFLDIRSPGLGDTAMYLCATSRRIGENTEAFFGQGTRLTVV.

V is TRBV5-1 and J is TRBJ1-4, with 8 nucleotides matching TRBD1. The CDR3 runs 15 residues. V shed 3 bases, J shed 4 bases, and the junction held 5 bases outside the gene matches. Per the germline V gene, CDR1 is SGHRS and CDR2 is YFSETQ. CDR3 loop: CASSYRTGSNEKLFF. The CDR3 bases are TGCGCCAGCAGCTACCGGACAGGGAGTAATGAAAAACTGTTTTTT.

V is TRBV5-1 and J is TRBJ2-5; D not certain. V was clipped by 0 bases and J by 4 bases, with 10 bases between them. CDR3 length equals 14 residues. Germline values: CDR1 SGHRS, CDR2 YFSETQ. The DNA for the CDR3 is TGCGCCAGCAGCTTGGTCCCTGCGTCAGAGACCCAGTACTTC. This sequence encodes CASSLVPASETQYF. The whole variable domain, filled in from reference TRBV5-1 and TRBJ2-5, reads KAGVTQTPRYLIKTRGQQVTLSCSPISGHRSVSWYQQTPGQGLQFLFEYFSETQRNKGNFPGRFSGRQFSNSRSEMNVSTLELGDSALYLCASSLVPASETQYFGPGTRLLVL.

This clonotype was observed a few times. The V call is TRBV3-1, the J call TRBJ2-7; 7 bases map to TRBD2. Germline V gene lookup returns CDR1 LGHDT and CDR2 YNNKEL (reference sequence). J lost 7 bases, V lost 3 bases, and 15 bases had no gene match. The CDR3 length is 16 residues. The CDR3 coding sequence is TGTGCCAGCAGCCACACTAGCGCCTCCGGAAGTAGGGAGCAGTACTTC. Translation: CASSHTSASGSREQYF.

This clonotype was seen repeatedly, ten times or more. The V call is TRBV15, the J call TRBJ1-6, with D unclear. CDR1 and CDR2 (germline): LNHNV, YYDKDF (reference sequence). Trimming pared 9 bases from V and 7 bases from J, leaving 16 bases between. This CDR3 comprises 14 residues. CDR3 sequence (DNA): TGTGCCACTTCTGGTCCCGAATGGAATTCACCCCTCCACTTT. Protein sequence: CATSGPEWNSPLHF.

The gene calls are TRBV20-1 and TRBJ2-1; 7 bases are shared with TRBD2. V was clipped by 1 base and J by 0 bases; unmatched bases: 9. The germline CDR1 and CDR2 sequences are DFQATT and SNEGSKA (reference sequence). The CDR3 covers 17 residues. The CDR3 spells CSARVAAGPSSYNEQFF. The DNA of the CDR3 is TGCAGTGCTAGAGTCGCAGCGGGACCGAGCTCCTACAATGAGCAGTTCTTC.

The chain carries TRBV20-1 and TRBJ2-3; 12 bases agree with TRBD2. The ends lost 5 bases at V and 6 bases at J; junction bases unmatched: 9. The V gene's germline CDR1 is DFQATT and CDR2 SNEGSKA (reference sequence). This CDR3 is built from 15 residues. DNA of the CDR3: TGCAGTGCTCTGACTAGCGGGAGATATCTGGATACGCAGTATTTT. Amino acids: CSALTSGRYLDTQYF.

This clonotype came up many times. The rearrangement uses TRBV7-9 and TRBJ1-5; D uncertain. V gave up 2 bases and J gave up 3 bases, with 8 bases separating them. There are 14 residues in the CDR3. Germline V lookup: CDR1 SEHNR, CDR2 FQNEAQ (reference sequence). Written as DNA, the CDR3 is TGTGCCAGCAGCTTAATGGGCGCCAATCAGCCCCAGCATTTT. Translation gives CASSLMGANQPQHF.

The chain is built from TRBV30 and TRBJ2-7; 9 bases map to TRBD1. V shed 7 bases, J shed 5 bases, and the junction held 9 bases outside the gene matches. The CDR3 runs 13 residues. Germline CDR1 and CDR2: GTSNPN and SVGIG (reference sequence). The CDR3 DNA is TGTGCCTCGTCCGGGACAGGGAGCCACGAGCAGTACTTC. The encoded protein is CASSGTGSHEQYF.

This clonotype was seen ten or more times. This rearrangement joins TRBV5-1 to TRBJ2-2; a weak D match, TRBD1 (5 bases). The CDR3 covers 15 residues. Germline assignment: CDR1 SGHRS and CDR2 YFSETQ. The V end was cut by 4 bases, the J end by 4 bases, with 14 bases between. The CDR3 protein is CASSPRVMTTGELFF. DNA of the CDR3: TGCGCCAGCAGCCCCAGGGTTATGACCACCGGGGAGCTGTTTTTT.

This clonotype was observed many times. V and J are TRBV10-3 and TRBJ1-5; possible D gene TRBD1, 6 bases. The CDR3 runs 18 residues. Trimming pared 3 bases from V and 0 bases from J, leaving 18 bases between. Per the germline V gene, CDR1 is ENHRY and CDR2 is SYGVKD. In DNA form, the CDR3 reads TGTGCCATCAGTGAAGGCAGGGGAAAGGGTTATAGCAATCAGCCCCAGCATTTT. Translating it yields CAISEGRGKGYSNQPQHF.

The chain uses TRBV12-3 or TRBV12-4 and TRBJ2-3, with D possibly being TRBD1 (6 bases). The CDR3 consists of 14 residues. Between the trimmed V and J ends, which lost 6 bases and 8 bases, there was a span of 18 bases. The CDR3 DNA follows: TGTGCCAGCAGGGAAGGGACATACTCCGTTACGCAGTATTTT. Its protein is CASREGTYSVTQYF.

Ten or more counts support this clonotype. The chain couples TRBV20-1 to TRBJ2-7; D is undetermined. Germline-derived CDR1 and CDR2 are DFQATT and SNEGSKA (reference sequence). The CDR3 runs to 10 residues. The V and J ends lost 3 bases and 3 bases respectively, with 3 bases between them. CDR3 loop: CSASFYEQYF. The CDR3 DNA reads as TGCAGTGCTAGTTTCTACGAGCAGTACTTC.

The J gene is TRBJ1-1, the V gene TRBV7-9; TRBD1 might be the D (6 bases). CDR1 SEHNR and CDR2 FQNEAQ come from the germline V gene (reference sequence). The CDR3 is 14 amino acids. Trimming shortened V by 4 bases and J by 5 bases, and 14 bases separated the two germline ends. CDR3 in amino acids: CASSWGGAGTEAFF. The CDR3 DNA sequence: TGTGCCAGCAGCTGGGGGGGGGCGGGTACTGAAGCTTTCTTT.

The chain has TRBV9 and TRBJ2-1; 12 nucleotides agree with TRBD2. V was clipped by 3 bases and J by 9 bases; unmatched bases: 13. The CDR3 sequence is 17 residues long. Per germline, CDR1 SGDLS and CDR2 YYNGEE. The CDR3 sequence: CASSETSLAGGPSEQFF. The CDR3 DNA follows: TGTGCCAGCAGCGAGACCTCGCTAGCGGGGGGGCCGAGTGAGCAGTTCTTC.

For this clonotype: The germline gene is not matched at one end of the junction; a read error may be the cause. This chain connects TRBV27 to TRBJ2-1; 8 nucleotides agree with TRBD2. CDR1 is MNHEY and CDR2 is SMNVEV in the germline V gene (reference sequence). CDR3 length: 14 residues. The CDR3 reads CASSLAGGYNDQFF. The CDR3 DNA follows: TGTGCCAGCAGTTTAGCGGGGGGCTACAATGATCAGTTCTTC.

The table lists this clonotype with many counts. CDR3 region: CASVRTEAGNTIYF. CDR3 bases: TGTGCCAGCGTCCGGACGGAGGCTGGAAACACCATATATTTT. The chain joins TRBV6-1 to TRBJ1-3, with no clear D. Germline CDR1 MNHNS, CDR2 SASEGT. The CDR3 contains 14 residues. Between the trimmed V and J ends, which lost 8 bases and 2 bases, there was a span of 13 bases.

This clonotype was recorded many times. V is TRBV15 and J is TRBJ1-2; D not certain. The ends were cut back, 1 base at V and 6 bases at J, with 6 bases in the middle. CDR3 length: 12 residues. Germline V lookup: CDR1 LNHNV, CDR2 YYDKDF (reference sequence). CDR3 DNA: TGTGCCACCAGCAGAGGAACAGATGGCTACACCTTC. It codes for CATSRGTDGYTF.